This T cell receptor beta chain was found in a study of regulatory T cells in long-lasting Graves disease. This clonotype has a count of ten or more. Germline-derived CDR1 and CDR2 are DFQATT and SNEGSKA (reference sequence). This CDR3 has 13 residues. V gave up 3 bases and J gave up 2 bases; unmatched junction bases: 2. Arm-PCR with iRepertoire HTBI primers amplified the CDR3 regions for these TCR beta libraries. MiXCR, applied by TCRdb to the multiplex PCR reads, yields one record per CDR3 protein. The data hold roughly 440,000 distinct CDR3 sequences, with 16% observed a single time. Time point defined: newly diagnosed GD, antithyroid drugs for less than 3 months. PBMCs provided the RNA from which the TCR library was made. These data were likewise used in another study, on T cells in Graves' hyperthyroidism and ophthalmopathy. According to that study: The patients, who ranged from 18 to 65 in age, presented with newly diagnosed hyperthyroidism lasting under 2 months. Researchers report that a 13 V-J model separated ophthalmopathy from stable hyperthyroidism.

The sequence came from a woman under 30 with Graves disease. The source material was peripheral blood mononuclear cells (PBMCs), sampled at new diagnosis, from a patient treated with antithyroid drugs. The V gene is TRBV20-1, the J gene TRBJ1-2, with TRBD1 matching over 8 bases. The CDR3 sequence: CSARGDRNYGYTF. Here the CDR3 DNA reads TGCAGTGCTAGGGGGGACAGGAACTATGGCTACACCTTC.